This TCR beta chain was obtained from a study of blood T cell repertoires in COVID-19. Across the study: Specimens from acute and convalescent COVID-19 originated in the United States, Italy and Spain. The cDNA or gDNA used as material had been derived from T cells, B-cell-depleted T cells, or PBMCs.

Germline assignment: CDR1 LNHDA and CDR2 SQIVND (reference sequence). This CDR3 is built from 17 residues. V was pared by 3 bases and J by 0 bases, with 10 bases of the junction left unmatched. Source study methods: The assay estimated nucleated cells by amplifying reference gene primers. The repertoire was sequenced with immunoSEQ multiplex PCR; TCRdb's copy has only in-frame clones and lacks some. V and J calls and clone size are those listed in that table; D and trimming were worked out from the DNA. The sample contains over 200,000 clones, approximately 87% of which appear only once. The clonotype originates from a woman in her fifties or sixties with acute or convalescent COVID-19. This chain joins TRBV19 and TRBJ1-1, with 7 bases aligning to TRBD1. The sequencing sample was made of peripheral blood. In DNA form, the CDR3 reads TGTGCCAGTAGTATTTTGGTAGGGGGCGATTTGAACACTGAAGCTTTCTTT. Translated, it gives CASSILVGGDLNTEAFF.